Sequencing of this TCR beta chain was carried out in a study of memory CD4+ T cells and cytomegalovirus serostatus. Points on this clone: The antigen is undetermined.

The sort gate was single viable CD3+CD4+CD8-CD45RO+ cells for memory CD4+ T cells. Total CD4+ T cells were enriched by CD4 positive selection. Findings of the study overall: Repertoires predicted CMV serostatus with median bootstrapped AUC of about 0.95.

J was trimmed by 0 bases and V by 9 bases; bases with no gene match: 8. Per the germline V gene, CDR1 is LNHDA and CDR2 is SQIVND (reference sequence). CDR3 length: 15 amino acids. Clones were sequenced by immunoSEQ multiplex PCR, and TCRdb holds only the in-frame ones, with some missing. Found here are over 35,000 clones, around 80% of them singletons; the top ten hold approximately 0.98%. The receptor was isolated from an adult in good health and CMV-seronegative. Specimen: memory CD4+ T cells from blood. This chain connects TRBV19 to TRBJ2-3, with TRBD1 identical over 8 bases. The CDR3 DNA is TGTGCCAGCCTCTTAAGGACAGGGAGCACAGATACGCAGTATTTT. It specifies CASLLRTGSTDTQYF.